This TCR beta chain is drawn from a study of CD8 T cells in ankylosing spondylitis. Overall study results and limits: Matched ankylosing spondylitis synovial fluid reportedly contained a significantly enriched population of disease-linked clones. Both synovial fluid and blood in reactive arthritis had previously been reported to carry some motif variants. Ankylosing spondylitis blood appeared to carry a characteristic TCR beta motif of roughly 8 highly homologous variants. Clones linked with disease were CD8+ and fairly uncommon in the peripheral blood.

This clonotype occurred once. Its target is unknown. Quantitative 5'-RACE with molecular barcodes generated TCR beta libraries. MiXCR, run by TCRdb on the 5' RACE reads, gives a single entry per CDR3 protein. The table records around 450,000 distinct CDR3 sequences, roughly 26% of them present only once. Germline CDR1 reads MNHEY; CDR2 reads SMNVEV (reference sequence). The CDR3 runs to 15 residues. The junction had 8 bases not matched to a gene; V was cut back by 3 bases and J by 7 bases. Sequenced input: blood, either unsorted or a sorted T cell fraction (not recorded which). The chain recombines TRBV27 with TRBJ2-5; the match to TRBD2 covers 10 bases. This clonotype was obtained from a male donor with ankylosing spondylitis. This CDR3 is CASSFASGRGGTQYF. Written as DNA, the CDR3 is TGTGCCAGCAGTTTTGCTAGCGGGAGAGGGGGGACCCAGTACTTC.